The clone carrying this T cell receptor beta chain was seen a single time. V lost 0 bases and J 6 bases, leaving 13 bases between the germline ends. Germline CDR1 reads SGDLS; CDR2 reads YYNGEE. The CDR3 runs to 15 residues. These data come from a study of OX40 agonist ivuxolimab in advanced cancers. Sequencing was performed with immunoSEQ multiplex PCR; in TCRdb, only in-frame clones are kept and a portion is missing. The sample yields around 100,000 clones, approximately 95% seen once. The V call is TRBV9, the J call TRBJ2-1, with a possible D match to TRBD2 (6 bases). The sequence was obtained from an adult with an advanced solid tumor such as melanoma, head and neck, liver or kidney cancer. The input for sequencing was CD4+ or CD8+ T cells sorted from blood, taken in a trial of the OX40 agonist ivuxolimab. Written as DNA, the CDR3 is TGTGCCAGCAGCGTAGGCGGGGCCCCTAGCAATGAGCAGTTCTTC. Residues: CASSVGGAPSNEQFF. Variable domain in full (rest from reference TRBV9 and TRBJ2-1): DSGVTQTPKHLITATGQRVTLRCSPRSGDLSVYWYQQSLDQGLQFLIQYYNGEERAKGNILERFSAQQFPDLHSELNLSSLELGDSALYFCASSVGGAPSNEQFFGPGTRLTVL.